The entry below gives a single T cell receptor (beta chain) sequence along with its context. Its antigen remains undetermined. Base qualities are missing; no much larger clone stands one base away. The CDR3 runs 13 residues from the cysteine to the phenylalanine. The DNA shown is the 39-base CDR3, in frame from base 1. The CDR1 and CDR2 encoded by the germline V gene (reference sequence) are SGHNT and YYREEE. V and J are truncated by 4 bases and 1 base respectively, leaving an intervening sequence of 8 bases. The data were obtained in a study of cytomegalovirus exposure and HLA in healthy donors (dated 2017 in TCRdb). In the study overall: The roughly 700 repertoires of the first cohort and the 110 or so validation repertoires were produced on the same platform, according to a later analysis. The study aimed to test whether signatures of past pathogen exposure could be identified by cataloging public T cell receptors. In addition to the first cohort of 650 to 800 subjects, a separate validation cohort of about 120 different subjects was used. To predict cytomegalovirus infection status, the study combined high-throughput TCR immunosequencing, statistical association of individual TCRs with disease status, and machine learning.

What the work shows at the level of the full study, not this receptor alone: According to the authors, the approach could potentially be generalized to other disease states and immunological phenotypes. The study listed 150 to 200 TCR beta chains as associated with cytomegalovirus. Most TCR sequences were observed very rarely across donors, whereas some public TCRs were present in many individuals. In both the original and validation cohorts, the classifier was reported to diagnose cytomegalovirus status with high specificity and sensitivity. In vitro tests confirmed that a few of the cytomegalovirus-associated TCR beta chains recognize cytomegalovirus antigens. All 120 or so repertoires were used to score co-occurrence in the validation cohort in a later analysis, because that analysis had no HLA typing for the cohort. Subsequent analysis determined that TCRs grouped into clusters in the first cohort also showed a tendency toward co-occurrence across the roughly 110 validation repertoires, and approximately 93% of cluster scores exceeded 0.

The donors belonged to the validation cohort of approximately 130 subjects, which was separate from the approximately 700-subject first cohort. Library preparation was by the immunoSEQ multiplex PCR assay. From the authors' description of their analysis: To diagnose cytomegalovirus status from the catalog of TCR beta chain sequences, a statistical classification framework was built. Here the immuneACCESS table is served through TCRdb, limited to in-frame sequences with V and J called. Missing clones are a known gap in these copies; in checked studies unresolved V genes cover under half, and the rest lacks a known reason. The V and J calls and clone size come from that table; D and trimming were worked out from the DNA. The table for this sample lists tens of thousands of clones; around 94% of them were counted only once. The ten largest clones represent about 3.6% of the sample.

The TCR originated in a woman younger than 30 in good health and CMV-seropositive. The chain joins TRBV5-4 to TRBJ1-2, with a tentative D gene TRBD1 over 6 matching bases. Sequencing was done on a sample of PBMCs. Read as DNA, the sequence is TGTGCCAGCAGCGCGGACAGTAACTATGGCTACACCTTC. Its translation is CASSADSNYGYTF.